This T cell receptor (beta chain) was recovered during a study of radiotherapy plus CTLA-4 blockade in lung cancer. The CDR3 has 17 residues. Germline V gene data show CDR1 as SGHDT and CDR2 as YYEEEE. The trim removed 4 bases at V and 3 bases at J, leaving 9 bases unmatched. Libraries were prepared by immunoSEQ multiplex PCR; TCRdb keeps only in-frame clonotypes and omits some of them. The table lists 35,000 to 45,000 clones, around 83% of them singletons, with about 5.3% in the top ten. The source of this sequence is a human donor with non-small cell lung cancer who had stable disease on radiotherapy plus ipilimumab. The gene calls are TRBV5-6 and TRBJ1-6, with 8 bases identical to TRBD1. The source was peripheral blood, collected from a patient treated with radiotherapy plus ipilimumab. The CDR3 protein is CASSPVGTGSYNSPLHF. The CDR3, as DNA: TGTGCCAGCAGCCCTGTCGGGACAGGAAGCTATAATTCACCCCTCCACTTT.